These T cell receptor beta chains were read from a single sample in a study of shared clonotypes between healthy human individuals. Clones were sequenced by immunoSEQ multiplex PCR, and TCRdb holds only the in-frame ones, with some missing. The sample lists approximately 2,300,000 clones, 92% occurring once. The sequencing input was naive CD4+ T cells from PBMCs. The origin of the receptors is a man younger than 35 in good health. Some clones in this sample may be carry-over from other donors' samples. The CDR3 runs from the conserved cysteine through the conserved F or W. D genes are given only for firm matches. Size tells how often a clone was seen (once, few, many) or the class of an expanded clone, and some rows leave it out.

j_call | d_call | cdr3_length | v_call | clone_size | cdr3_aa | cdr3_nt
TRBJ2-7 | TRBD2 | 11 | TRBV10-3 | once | CAIGDYYEQYF | TGTGCCATCGGGGACTATTACGAGCAGTACTTC
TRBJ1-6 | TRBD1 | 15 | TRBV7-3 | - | CASSLDGTGDSPLHF | TGTGCCAGCAGCTTGGACGGGACAGGCGATTCACCCCTCCACTTT
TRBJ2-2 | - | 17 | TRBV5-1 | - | CASSPEGGVGRTGELFF | TGCGCCAGCAGCCCGGAGGGCGGGGTCGGTCGCACCGGGGAGCTGTTTTTT
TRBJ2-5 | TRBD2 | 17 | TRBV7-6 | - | CASSLVASGPWGETQYF | TGTGCCAGCAGCTTAGTTGCTAGCGGGCCCTGGGGGGAGACCCAGTACTTC
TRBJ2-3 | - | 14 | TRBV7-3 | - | CASSLPGVGNTQYF | TGTGCCAGCAGCTTACCAGGGGTTGGAAATACGCAGTATTTT
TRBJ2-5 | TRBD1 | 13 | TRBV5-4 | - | CASNYRGVETQYF | TGTGCCAGCAACTACAGGGGAGTGGAGACCCAGTACTTC
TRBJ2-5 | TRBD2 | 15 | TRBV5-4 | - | CASSRGTSDQETQYF | TGTGCCAGCAGCCGGGGGACTAGCGACCAAGAGACCCAGTACTTC
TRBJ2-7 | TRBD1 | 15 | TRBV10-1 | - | CASSEPGQGVYEQYF | TGCGCCAGCAGTGAGCCGGGACAGGGGGTCTACGAGCAGTACTTC
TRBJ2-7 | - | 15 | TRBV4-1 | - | CASSQDGPFSYEQYF | TGCGCCAGCAGCCAAGATGGGCCGTTCTCCTACGAGCAGTACTTC
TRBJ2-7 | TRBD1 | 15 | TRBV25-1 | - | CASSEYGTGGREQYF | TGTGCCAGCAGTGAATACGGGACAGGGGGCCGGGAGCAGTACTTC
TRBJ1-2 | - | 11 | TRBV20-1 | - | CSAERAYGYTF | TGCAGTGCCGAGCGAGCCTATGGCTACACCTTC